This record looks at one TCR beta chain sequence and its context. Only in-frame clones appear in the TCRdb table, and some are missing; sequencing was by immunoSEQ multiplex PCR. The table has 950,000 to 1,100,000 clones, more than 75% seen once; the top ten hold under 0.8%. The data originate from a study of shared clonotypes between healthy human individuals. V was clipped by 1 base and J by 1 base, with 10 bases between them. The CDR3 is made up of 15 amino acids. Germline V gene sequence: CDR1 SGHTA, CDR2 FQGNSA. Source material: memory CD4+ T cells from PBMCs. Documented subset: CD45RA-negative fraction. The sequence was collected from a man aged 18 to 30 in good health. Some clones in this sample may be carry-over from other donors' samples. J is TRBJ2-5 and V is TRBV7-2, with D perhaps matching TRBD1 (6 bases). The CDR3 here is CASSLVSGVQETQYF. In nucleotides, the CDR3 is TGTGCCAGCAGCTTAGTCTCAGGGGTCCAAGAGACCCAGTACTTC.